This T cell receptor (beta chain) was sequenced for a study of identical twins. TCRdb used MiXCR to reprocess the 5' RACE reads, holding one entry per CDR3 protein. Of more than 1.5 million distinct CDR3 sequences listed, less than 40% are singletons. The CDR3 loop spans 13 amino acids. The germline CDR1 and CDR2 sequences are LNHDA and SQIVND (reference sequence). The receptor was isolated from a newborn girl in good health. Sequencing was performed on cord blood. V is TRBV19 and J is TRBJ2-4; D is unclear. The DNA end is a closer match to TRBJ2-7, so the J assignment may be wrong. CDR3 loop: CASSIPRTAEQYF. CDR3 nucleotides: TGTGCCAGTAGTATACCGAGGACGGCCGAGCAGTACTTC.